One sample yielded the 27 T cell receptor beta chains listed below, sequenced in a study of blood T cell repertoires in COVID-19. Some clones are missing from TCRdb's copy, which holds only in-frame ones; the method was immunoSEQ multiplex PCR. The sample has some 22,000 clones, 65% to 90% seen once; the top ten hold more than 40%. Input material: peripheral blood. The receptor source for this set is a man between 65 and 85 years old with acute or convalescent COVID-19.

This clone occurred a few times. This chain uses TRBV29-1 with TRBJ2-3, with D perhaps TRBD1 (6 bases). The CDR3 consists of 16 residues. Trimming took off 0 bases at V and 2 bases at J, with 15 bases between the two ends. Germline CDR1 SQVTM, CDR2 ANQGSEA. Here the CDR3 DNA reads TGCAGCGTTGAAGAACCGGGACAAGGCAACACAGATACGCAGTATTTT. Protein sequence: CSVEEPGQGNTDTQYF.

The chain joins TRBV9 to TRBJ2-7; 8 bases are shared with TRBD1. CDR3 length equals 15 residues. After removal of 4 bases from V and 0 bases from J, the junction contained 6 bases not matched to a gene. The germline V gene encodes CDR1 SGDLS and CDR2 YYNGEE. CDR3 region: CASSRQGRASYEQYF. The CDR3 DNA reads TGTGCCAGCAGCCGACAGGGGCGAGCCTCCTACGAGCAGTACTTC.

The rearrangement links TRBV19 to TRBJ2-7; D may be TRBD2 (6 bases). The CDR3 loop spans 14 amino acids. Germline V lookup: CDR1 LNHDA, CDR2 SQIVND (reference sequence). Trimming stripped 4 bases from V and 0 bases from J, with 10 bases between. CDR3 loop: CASSTSGSSYEQYF. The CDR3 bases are TGTGCCAGTAGTACTTCCGGGAGCTCCTACGAGCAGTACTTC.

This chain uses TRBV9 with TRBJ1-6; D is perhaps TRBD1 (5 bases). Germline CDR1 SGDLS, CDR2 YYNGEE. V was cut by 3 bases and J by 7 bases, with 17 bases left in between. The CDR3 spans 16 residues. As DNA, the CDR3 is TGTGCCAGCAGCGCCACTCCGGACCCAGGGAATTCACCCCTCCACTTT. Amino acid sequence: CASSATPDPGNSPLHF.

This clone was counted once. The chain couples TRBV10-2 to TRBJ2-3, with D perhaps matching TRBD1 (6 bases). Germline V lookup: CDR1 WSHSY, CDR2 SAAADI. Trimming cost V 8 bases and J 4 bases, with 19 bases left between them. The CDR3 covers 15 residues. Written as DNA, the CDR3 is TGCGCCAGCCGGGACATAAAGGGGTACGCAGATACGCAGTATTTT. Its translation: CASRDIKGYADTQYF.

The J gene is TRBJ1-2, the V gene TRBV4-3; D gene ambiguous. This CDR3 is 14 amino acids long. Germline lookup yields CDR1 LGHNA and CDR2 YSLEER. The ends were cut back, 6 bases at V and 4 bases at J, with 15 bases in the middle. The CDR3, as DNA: TGCGCCAGCAGTCCTACTCCCCGGGGCTATGGCTACACCTTC. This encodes CASSPTPRGYGYTF.

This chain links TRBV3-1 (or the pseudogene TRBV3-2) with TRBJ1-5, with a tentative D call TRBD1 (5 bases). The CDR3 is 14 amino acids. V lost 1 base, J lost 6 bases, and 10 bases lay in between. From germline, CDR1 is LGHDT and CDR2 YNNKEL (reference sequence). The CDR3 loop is CASSQVGGSQPQHF. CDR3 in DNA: TGTGCCAGCAGCCAAGTCGGGGGAAGTCAGCCCCAGCATTTT.

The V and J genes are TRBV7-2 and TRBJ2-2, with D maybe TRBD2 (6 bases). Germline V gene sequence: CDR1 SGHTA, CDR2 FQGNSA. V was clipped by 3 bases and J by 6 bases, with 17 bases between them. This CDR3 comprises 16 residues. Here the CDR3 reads CASSFGGSRAAGELFF. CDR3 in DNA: TGTGCCAGCAGCTTTGGAGGGAGCAGGGCCGCCGGGGAGCTGTTTTTT.

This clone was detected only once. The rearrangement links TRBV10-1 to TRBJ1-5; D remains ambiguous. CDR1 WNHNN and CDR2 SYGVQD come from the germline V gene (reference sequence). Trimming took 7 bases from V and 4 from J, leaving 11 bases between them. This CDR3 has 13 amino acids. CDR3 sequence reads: CASIATGNQPQHF. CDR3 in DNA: TGCGCCAGCATCGCGACGGGAAATCAGCCCCAGCATTTT.

The CDR3 loop reads CASVPEGTGNTIYF. CDR3 DNA sequence: TGCGCCAGCGTCCCGGAGGGGACTGGAAACACCATATATTTT. The chain is built from TRBV23-1 and TRBJ1-3; D is perhaps TRBD1 (5 bases). TRBV23-1 is marked as an open reading frame, function uncertain. This CDR3 contains 14 residues. V lost 8 bases to trimming and J lost 2 bases, with 13 bases between them.

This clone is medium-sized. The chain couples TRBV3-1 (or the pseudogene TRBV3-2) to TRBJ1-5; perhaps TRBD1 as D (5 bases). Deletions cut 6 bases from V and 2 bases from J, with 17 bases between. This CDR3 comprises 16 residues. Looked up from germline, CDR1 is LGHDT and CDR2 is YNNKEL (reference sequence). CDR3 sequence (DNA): TGTGCCAGCAGGCAAAGGGGACTGGTGGGCAATCAGCCCCAGCATTTT. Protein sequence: CASRQRGLVGNQPQHF.

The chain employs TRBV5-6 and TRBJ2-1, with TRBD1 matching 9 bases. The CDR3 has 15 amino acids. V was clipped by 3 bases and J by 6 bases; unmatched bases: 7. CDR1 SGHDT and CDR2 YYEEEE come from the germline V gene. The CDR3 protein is CASSSRDRDLNEQFF. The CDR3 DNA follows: TGTGCCAGCAGCTCCCGGGACAGGGACCTCAATGAGCAGTTCTTC.

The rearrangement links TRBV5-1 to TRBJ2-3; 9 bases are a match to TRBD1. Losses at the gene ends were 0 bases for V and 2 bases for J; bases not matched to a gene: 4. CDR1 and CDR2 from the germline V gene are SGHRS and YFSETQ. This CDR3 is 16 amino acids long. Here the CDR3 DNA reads TGCGCCAGCAGCTTGGCCTGGGACAGGGTCACAGATACGCAGTATTTT. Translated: CASSLAWDRVTDTQYF.

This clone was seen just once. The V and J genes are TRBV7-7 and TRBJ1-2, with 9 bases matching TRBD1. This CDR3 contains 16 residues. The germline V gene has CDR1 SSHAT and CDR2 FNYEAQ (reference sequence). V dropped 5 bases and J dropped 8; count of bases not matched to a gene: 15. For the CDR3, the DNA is TGTGCCAGCAGCCTTAGCGGGACAGGGAGGAAGGTAGGCTACACCTTC. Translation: CASSLSGTGRKVGYTF.

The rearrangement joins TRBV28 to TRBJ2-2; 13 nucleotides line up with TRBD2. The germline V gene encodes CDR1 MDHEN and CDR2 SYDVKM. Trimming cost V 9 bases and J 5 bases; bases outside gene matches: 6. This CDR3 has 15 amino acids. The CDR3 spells CASNGGLAGTGELFF. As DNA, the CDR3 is TGTGCCAGTAATGGGGGACTAGCGGGGACCGGGGAGCTGTTTTTT.

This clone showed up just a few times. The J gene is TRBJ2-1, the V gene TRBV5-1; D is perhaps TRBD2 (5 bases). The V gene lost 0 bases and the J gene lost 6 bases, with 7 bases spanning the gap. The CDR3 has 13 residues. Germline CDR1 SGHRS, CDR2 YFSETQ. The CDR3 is CASSLASGNEQFF. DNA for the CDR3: TGCGCCAGCAGCTTGGCGAGCGGCAATGAGCAGTTCTTC.

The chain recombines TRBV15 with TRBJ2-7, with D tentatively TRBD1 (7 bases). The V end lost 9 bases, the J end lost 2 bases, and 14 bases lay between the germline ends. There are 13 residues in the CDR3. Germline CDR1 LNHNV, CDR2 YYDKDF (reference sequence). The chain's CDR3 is CATGEDRTYEQYF. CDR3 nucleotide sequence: TGTGCCACGGGGGAGGACAGGACCTACGAGCAGTACTTC.

Written as DNA, the CDR3 is TGTGCCAGTGGGTCAGGGGCTCCAGAGACCCAGTACTTC. Amino acids: CASGSGAPETQYF. The V gene is TRBV19, the J gene TRBJ2-5; D is perhaps TRBD1 (6 bases). The length of the CDR3 is 13 residues. The germline V gene has CDR1 LNHDA and CDR2 SQIVND (reference sequence). V was cut by 8 bases and J by 4 bases, with 14 bases left in between.

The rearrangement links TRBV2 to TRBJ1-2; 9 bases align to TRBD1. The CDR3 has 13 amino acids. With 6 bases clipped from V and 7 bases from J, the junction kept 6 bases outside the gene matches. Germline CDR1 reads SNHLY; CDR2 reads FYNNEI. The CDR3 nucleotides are TGTGCCAGCAGGGGACAGGGTCTTTCTGGCTACACCTTC. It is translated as CASRGQGLSGYTF.

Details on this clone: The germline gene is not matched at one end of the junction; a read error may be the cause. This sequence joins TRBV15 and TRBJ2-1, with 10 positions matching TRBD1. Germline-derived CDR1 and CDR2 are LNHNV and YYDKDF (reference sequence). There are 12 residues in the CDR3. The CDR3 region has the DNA TGTGCCACCAGCAGAAACCGGGACAGGGGAATCTTC. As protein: CATSRNRDRGIF.

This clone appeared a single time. For the CDR3, the DNA is TGTGCCTCGAGGCGGGGCCACCAAGAGACCCAGTACTTC. Translating gives CASRRGHQETQYF. The chain couples TRBV19 to TRBJ2-5; TRBD2 is a possible D gene (6 bases). This CDR3 has 13 residues. V was trimmed by 11 bases and J by 0 bases, leaving 13 bases between them. Germline V gene sequence: CDR1 LNHDA, CDR2 SQIVND (reference sequence).

The CDR3 region is CASSLEGGAGGYTF. CDR3 coding DNA: TGCGCCAGCAGCTTGGAAGGGGGCGCCGGGGGCTACACCTTC. The rearrangement links TRBV5-1 to TRBJ1-2; 7 bases map to TRBD1. CDR1 and CDR2 (germline): SGHRS, YFSETQ. Trimming removed 0 bases from V and 8 bases from J; junction bases left unmatched: 7. CDR3 length equals 14 residues.

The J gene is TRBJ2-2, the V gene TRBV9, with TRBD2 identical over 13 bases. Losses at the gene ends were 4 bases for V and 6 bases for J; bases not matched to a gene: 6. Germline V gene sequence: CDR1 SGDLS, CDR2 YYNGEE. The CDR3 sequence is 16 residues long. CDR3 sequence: CASSLWTSGSSGELFF. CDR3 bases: TGTGCCAGCAGCCTTTGGACTAGCGGGAGTTCCGGGGAGCTGTTTTTT.

The CDR3 sequence is CASNKGEGGEETQYF. As DNA, the CDR3 is TGTGCCAGCAACAAAGGCGAGGGGGGGGAAGAGACCCAGTACTTC. The rearrangement joins TRBV6-5 to TRBJ2-5, with D tentatively TRBD2 (7 bases). Trimming removed 7 bases at V and 3 bases at J, with 18 bases between. The CDR3 consists of 15 residues. Germline loops: CDR1 MNHEY, CDR2 SVGAGI.

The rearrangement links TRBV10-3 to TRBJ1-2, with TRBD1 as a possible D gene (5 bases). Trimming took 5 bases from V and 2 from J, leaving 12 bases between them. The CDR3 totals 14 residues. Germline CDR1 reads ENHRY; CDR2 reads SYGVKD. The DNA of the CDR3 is TGTGCCATCAGTTCAGGGTTAGGCAACTATGGCTACACCTTC. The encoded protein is CAISSGLGNYGYTF.

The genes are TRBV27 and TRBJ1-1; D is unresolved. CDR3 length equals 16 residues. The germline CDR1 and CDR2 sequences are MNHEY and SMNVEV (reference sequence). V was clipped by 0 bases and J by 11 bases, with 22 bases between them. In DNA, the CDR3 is TGTGCCAGCAGTTTATCCACAGCTGGGTCGGTTTACACGGCTTTCTTT. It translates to CASSLSTAGSVYTAFF.

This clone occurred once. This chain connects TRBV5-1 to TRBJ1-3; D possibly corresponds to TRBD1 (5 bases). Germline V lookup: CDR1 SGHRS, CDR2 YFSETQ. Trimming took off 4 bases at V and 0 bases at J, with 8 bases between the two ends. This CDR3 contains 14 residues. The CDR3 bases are TGCGCCAGCAGCCCGGGGGACTCTGGAAACACCATATATTTT. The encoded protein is CASSPGDSGNTIYF. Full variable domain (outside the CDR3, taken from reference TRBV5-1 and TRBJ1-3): KAGVTQTPRYLIKTRGQQVTLSCSPISGHRSVSWYQQTPGQGLQFLFEYFSETQRNKGNFPGRFSGRQFSNSRSEMNVSTLELGDSALYLCASSPGDSGNTIYFGEGSWLTVV.